The present T cell receptor (beta chain) was sequenced within a study of cytomegalovirus exposure and HLA in healthy donors. Primers for the PCR totalled 60 Vbeta and 13 Jbeta. The assay was immunoSEQ multiplex PCR, and TCRdb's table has in-frame clones only and misses some. This sample has about 100,000 clones, with around 76% found just once. Study-level results: In a later analysis, HLA-associated TCR beta chains were more clonally expanded than equally common others. Listed as cytomegalovirus-associated were about 160 TCR beta chains. TCR beta sequences reportedly predicted the HLA-A and HLA-B alleles of most subjects accurately.

Concerning this clone itself: As yet, its antigen is unknown.

Sequenced sample: PBMCs. This sequence was found in a man between 35 and 55 years old in good health and CMV-seropositive.

The CDR3 here is CASSEGQTGNTIYF. The DNA of the CDR3 is TGTGCCAGCAGTGAAGGGCAGACTGGAAACACCATATATTTT. This chain links TRBV2 with TRBJ1-3, with D uncertain. The CDR3 is made up of 14 amino acids. V lost 1 base and J 2 bases, leaving 6 bases between the germline ends. Germline-derived CDR1 and CDR2 are SNHLY and FYNNEI.